A selection of T cell receptor beta chains follows, all from one sample in a study of CD8 T cells in Susac syndrome. Using its own MiXCR run on the immunoSEQ multiplex PCR reads, TCRdb lists one record per CDR3 protein. The sample includes some 120,000 distinct CDR3 sequences, about 95% of them seen just once. The sequencing sample was made of CD4+ T cells from PBMCs. The source is a human donor with multiple sclerosis. CDR3s leave out the opening cysteine and the closing phenylalanine or tryptophan.

j_call	v_call	cdr3_aa
TRBJ2-7	TRBV5-4	ASSSPKRGVRTYEQY
TRBJ1-2	TRBV29-1	SVVDPDSGYT
TRBJ2-2	TRBV30	AWSLGVNTGELF
TRBJ1-6	TRBV12-5	ASGLEGAPLH
TRBJ2-1	TRBV25-1	ASSDPRLAGASYNEQF
TRBJ2-3	TRBV12-3/TRBV12-4	ASSLQGWADTQY
TRBJ1-2	TRBV11-1	ASSKTRQGDGYT
TRBJ1-2	TRBV7-2	ASSGPGRIPYGYT
TRBJ2-3	TRBV24-1	ATGDRGDLLGTQY
TRBJ2-3	TRBV18	ASSPPVVTSTDTQY
TRBJ1-1	TRBV30	AWRPRLNTEAF
TRBJ2-2	TRBV28	ASTRGTGELF
TRBJ2-2	TRBV2	ASKASGSGGELF
TRBJ2-3	TRBV18	ASSPDGNTDTQY
TRBJ1-4	TRBV6-5	ASREGTVEKLF
TRBJ1-5	TRBV9	ASSDSTGAQPQH
TRBJ2-5	TRBV12-5	ASGLVPAGARY
TRBJ1-1	TRBV6-4	ASSDPQGRGTEAF
TRBJ1-2	TRBV18	ASSPDQGGWYGYT
TRBJ2-2	TRBV6-1	ASSRAGRDTGELF
TRBJ1-4	TRBV18	ASSRGSDEKLF
TRBJ2-5	TRBV7-6	ASLQVGRETQY